What follows is one TCR beta chain and its context. Its matching antigen is unknown. Assay used: immunoSEQ multiplex PCR; TCRdb lists only in-frame clones, some missing. The sample has more than 100,000 clones; approximately 95% are singletons. This sample is part of a study of graft-versus-host responses after intestinal transplantation. The overall study: All recipients were transplanted with multivisceral, liver-intestinal, or isolated intestinal grafts. Every transplant recipient was induced with anti-thymocyte globulin, then maintained on tacrolimus and steroids for about 3 years.

CDR3 length: 15 amino acids. V was clipped by 5 bases and J by 1 base, with 14 bases between them. Per the germline V gene, CDR1 is SGHVS and CDR2 is FQNEAQ. Regarding the study as a whole: Within allografts, high graft-versus-host to host-versus-graft clonal ratios were seen among patients with graft-donor T cell macrochimerism.

The sequence derives from a human donor who received an intestinal transplant. The material sequenced was unstimulated CD8+ T cells sorted from spleen or lymph node cells, taken before intestinal transplant. The rearrangement links TRBV7-8 to TRBJ1-2; D possibly corresponds to TRBD1 (5 bases). The CDR3 spells CASSPSDSDNYGYTF. Written as DNA, the CDR3 is TGTGCCAGCAGCCCATCTGACAGTGATAACTATGGCTACACCTTC.